This TCR beta chain was profiled in a study of somatic mutations in cytotoxic T cells in rheumatoid arthritis. Repertoires were generated with immunoSEQ multiplex PCR, while TCRdb's copy carries only in-frame clones and drops some. The sample holds 11,000 or so clones; less than 85% are singletons and the top ten take around 10%. Germline lookup yields CDR1 LNHNV and CDR2 YYDKDF (reference sequence). The CDR3 has 15 amino acids. Unmatched junction bases numbered 9, after V lost 1 base and J lost 6 bases. CD4+ and CD8+ cells were isolated by positive magnetic bead selection, with purity checked by flow cytometry.

The V call is TRBV15, the J call TRBJ2-7, with 7 positions matching TRBD1. The sequence was collected from a woman between 35 and 50 years old in good health. The sequenced sample consisted of CD8+ T cells sorted from blood. CDR3 sequence (DNA): TGTGCCACCAGCAGAGGAGGACAGGTCTTTCGCGAGCAGTACTTC. It encodes CATSRGGQVFREQYF.